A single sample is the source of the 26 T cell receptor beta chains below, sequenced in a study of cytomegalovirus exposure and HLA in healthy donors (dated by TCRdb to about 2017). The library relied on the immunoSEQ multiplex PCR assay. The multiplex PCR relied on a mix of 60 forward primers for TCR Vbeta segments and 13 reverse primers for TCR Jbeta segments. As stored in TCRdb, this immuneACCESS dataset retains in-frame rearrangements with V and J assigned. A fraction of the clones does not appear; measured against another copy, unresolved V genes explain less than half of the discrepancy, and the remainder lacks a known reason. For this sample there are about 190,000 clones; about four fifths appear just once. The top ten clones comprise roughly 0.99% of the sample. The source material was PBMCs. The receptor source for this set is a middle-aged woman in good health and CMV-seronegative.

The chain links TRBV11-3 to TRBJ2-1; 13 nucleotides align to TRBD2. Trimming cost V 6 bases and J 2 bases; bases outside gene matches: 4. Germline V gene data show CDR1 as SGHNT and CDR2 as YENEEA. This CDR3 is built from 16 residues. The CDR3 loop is CASRSTSGRPYNEQFF. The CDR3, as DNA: TGTGCCAGCAGGTCGACTAGCGGGAGGCCCTACAATGAGCAGTTCTTC.

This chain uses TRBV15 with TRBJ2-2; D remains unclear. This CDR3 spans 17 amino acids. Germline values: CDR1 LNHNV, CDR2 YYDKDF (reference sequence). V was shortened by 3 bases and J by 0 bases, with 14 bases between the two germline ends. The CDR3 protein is CATSSSLTEANTGELFF. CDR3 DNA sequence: TGTGCCACCAGCAGCTCTTTGACTGAGGCGAACACCGGGGAGCTGTTTTTT.

In DNA form, the CDR3 reads TGCGCCAGCAGACCACAGGTTCGCACCGGGGAGCTGTTTTTT. Its translation is CASRPQVRTGELFF. The chain joins TRBV5-1 to TRBJ2-2; TRBD1 might be the D (5 bases). Per germline, CDR1 SGHRS and CDR2 YFSETQ. The CDR3 covers 14 residues. V lost 5 bases, J lost 4 bases, and 12 bases lay in between.

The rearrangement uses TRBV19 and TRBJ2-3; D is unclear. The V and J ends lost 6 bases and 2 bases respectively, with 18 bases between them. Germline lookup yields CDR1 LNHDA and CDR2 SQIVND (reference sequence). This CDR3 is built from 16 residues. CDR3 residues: CASSPLLTRITDTQYF. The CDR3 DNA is TGTGCCAGTAGCCCCTTATTAACAAGAATCACAGATACGCAGTATTTT.

CDR3 nucleotide sequence: TGTGCCAGCAGCTCTTATAGTCAGCCCCAGCATTTT. Translating gives CASSSYSQPQHF. The chain links TRBV5-6 to TRBJ1-5; the D is unclear. Trimming cost V 3 bases and J 6 bases, with 7 bases left between them. Germline V gives CDR1 SGHDT, CDR2 YYEEEE. The CDR3 spans 12 residues.

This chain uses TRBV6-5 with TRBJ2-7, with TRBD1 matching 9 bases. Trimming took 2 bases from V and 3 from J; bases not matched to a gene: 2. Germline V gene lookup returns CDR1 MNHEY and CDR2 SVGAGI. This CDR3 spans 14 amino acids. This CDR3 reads CASSYGGQGYEQYF. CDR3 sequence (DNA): TGTGCCAGCAGTTACGGGGGACAGGGCTACGAGCAGTACTTC.

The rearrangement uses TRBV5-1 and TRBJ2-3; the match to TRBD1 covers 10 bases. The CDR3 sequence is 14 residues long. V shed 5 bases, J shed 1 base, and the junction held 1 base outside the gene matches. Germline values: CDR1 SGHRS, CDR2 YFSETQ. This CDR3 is CASRGTGGTDTQYF. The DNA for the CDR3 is TGCGCCAGCAGGGGGACAGGGGGCACAGATACGCAGTATTTT.

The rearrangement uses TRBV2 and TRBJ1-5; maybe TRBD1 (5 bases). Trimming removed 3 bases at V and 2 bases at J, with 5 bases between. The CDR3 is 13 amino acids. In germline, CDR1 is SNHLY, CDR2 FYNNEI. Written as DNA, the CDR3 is TGTGCCAGCAGTGACAGGGGCAATCAGCCCCAGCATTTT. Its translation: CASSDRGNQPQHF.

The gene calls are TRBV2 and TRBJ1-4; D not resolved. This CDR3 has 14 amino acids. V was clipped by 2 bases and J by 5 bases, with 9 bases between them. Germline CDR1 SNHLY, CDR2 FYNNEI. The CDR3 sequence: CASSERPANEKLFF. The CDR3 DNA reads TGTGCCAGCAGTGAACGCCCCGCGAATGAAAAACTGTTTTTT.

CDR3 residues: CAIRLTSTDTQYF. CDR3 DNA sequence: TGTGCCATCAGATTAACTAGCACAGATACGCAGTATTTT. The chain couples TRBV10-3 to TRBJ2-3; unclear D gene. Looked up from germline, CDR1 is ENHRY and CDR2 is SYGVKD. The CDR3 sequence is 13 residues long. The V and J ends lost 6 bases and 0 bases respectively, with 7 bases between them.

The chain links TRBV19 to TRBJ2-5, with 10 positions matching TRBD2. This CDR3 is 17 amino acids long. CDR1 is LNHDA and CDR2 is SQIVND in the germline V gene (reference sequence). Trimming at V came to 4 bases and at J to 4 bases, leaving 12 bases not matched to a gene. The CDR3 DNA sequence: TGTGCCAGTAGTACGTATCTTCTAGCGGGAGTGGGAGAGACCCAGTACTTC. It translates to CASSTYLLAGVGETQYF.

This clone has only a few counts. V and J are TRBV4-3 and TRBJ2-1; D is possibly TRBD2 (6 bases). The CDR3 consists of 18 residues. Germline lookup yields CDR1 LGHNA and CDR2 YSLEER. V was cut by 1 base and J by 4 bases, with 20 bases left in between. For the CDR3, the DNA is TGCGCCAGCAGCCAAGGATTGGGACCCGGGGGACGATACAATGAGCAGTTCTTC. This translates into CASSQGLGPGGRYNEQFF.

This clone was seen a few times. CDR3 sequence (DNA): TGTGCTAGTGGTTTGGGCGGACAGACTCGTGAAGCTTTCTTT. It specifies CASGLGGQTREAFF. The chain combines TRBV12-5 with TRBJ1-1; possible D gene TRBD1, 6 bases. This CDR3 spans 14 amino acids. Trimming shortened V by 1 base and J by 7 bases, and 13 bases separated the two germline ends. The germline CDR1 and CDR2 sequences are LGHNT and FRNRAP. The full variable domain, rest sourced from reference TRBV12-5 and TRBJ1-1, is DARVTQTPRHKVTEMGQEVTMRCQPILGHNTVFWYRQTMMQGLELLAYFRNRAPLDDSGMPKDRFSAEMPDATLATLKIQPSEPRDSAVYFCASGLGGQTREAFFGQGTRLTVV.

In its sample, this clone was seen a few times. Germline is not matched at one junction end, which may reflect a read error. CDR3 in amino acids: CAEAGGLLNPGELFF. For the CDR3, the DNA is TGTGCGGAGGCAGGGGGACTTCTGAACCCCGGGGAGCTGTTTTTT. This chain links TRBV30 with TRBJ2-2; TRBD1 might be the D (7 bases). Looked up from germline, CDR1 is GTSNPN and CDR2 is SVGIG (reference sequence). The CDR3 is made up of 15 amino acids.

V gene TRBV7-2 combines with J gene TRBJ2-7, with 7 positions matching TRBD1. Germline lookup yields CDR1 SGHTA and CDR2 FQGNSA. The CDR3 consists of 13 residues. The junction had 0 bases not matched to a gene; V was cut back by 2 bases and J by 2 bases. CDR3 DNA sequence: TGTGCCAGCAGCTTAACAGGGGCCTACGAGCAGTACTTC. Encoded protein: CASSLTGAYEQYF.

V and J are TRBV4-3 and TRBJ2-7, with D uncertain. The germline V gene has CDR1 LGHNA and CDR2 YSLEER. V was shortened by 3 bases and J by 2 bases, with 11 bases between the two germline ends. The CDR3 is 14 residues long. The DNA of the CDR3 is TGCGCCAGCAGCCAGTCCGTGTCCCCCTACGAGCAGTACTTC. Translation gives CASSQSVSPYEQYF.

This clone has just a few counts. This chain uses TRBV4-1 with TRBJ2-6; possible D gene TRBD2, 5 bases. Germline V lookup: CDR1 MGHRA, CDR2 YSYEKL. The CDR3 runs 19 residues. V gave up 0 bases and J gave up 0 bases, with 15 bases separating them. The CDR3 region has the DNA TGCGCCAGCAGCCAAGATTCGGCTAGCCGCTTCTCTGGGGCCAACGTCCTGACTTTC. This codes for CASSQDSASRFSGANVLTF.

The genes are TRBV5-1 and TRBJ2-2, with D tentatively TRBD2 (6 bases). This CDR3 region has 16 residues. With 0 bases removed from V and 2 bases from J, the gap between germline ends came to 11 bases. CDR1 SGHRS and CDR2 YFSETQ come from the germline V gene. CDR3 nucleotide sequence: TGCGCCAGCAGCTTGGCCCAGCGGGTAAACACCGGGGAGCTGTTTTTT. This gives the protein CASSLAQRVNTGELFF.

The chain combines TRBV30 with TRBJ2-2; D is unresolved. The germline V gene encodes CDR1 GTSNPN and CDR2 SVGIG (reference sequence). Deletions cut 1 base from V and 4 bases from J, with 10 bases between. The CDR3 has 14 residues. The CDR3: CAWSDSGFTGELFF. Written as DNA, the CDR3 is TGTGCCTGGAGTGACTCAGGCTTCACCGGGGAGCTGTTTTTT.

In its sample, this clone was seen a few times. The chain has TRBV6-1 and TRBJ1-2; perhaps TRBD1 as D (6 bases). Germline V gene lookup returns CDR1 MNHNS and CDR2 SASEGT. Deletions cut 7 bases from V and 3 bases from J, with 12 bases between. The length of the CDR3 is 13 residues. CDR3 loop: CASTQGPYYGYTF. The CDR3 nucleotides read TGTGCCAGCACTCAGGGGCCCTACTATGGCTACACCTTC.

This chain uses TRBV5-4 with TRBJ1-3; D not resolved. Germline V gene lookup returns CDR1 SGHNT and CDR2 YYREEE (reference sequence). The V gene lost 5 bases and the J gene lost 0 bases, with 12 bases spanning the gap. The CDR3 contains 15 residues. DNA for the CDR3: TGTGCCAGCAGTCACGCCCCGAGCTCTGGAAACACCATATATTTT. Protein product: CASSHAPSSGNTIYF.

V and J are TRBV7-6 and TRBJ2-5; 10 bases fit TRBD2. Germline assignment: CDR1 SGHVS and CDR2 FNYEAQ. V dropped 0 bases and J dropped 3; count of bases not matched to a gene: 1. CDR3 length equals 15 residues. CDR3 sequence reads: CASSLALAGEETQYF. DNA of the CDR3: TGTGCCAGCAGCTTAGCCCTAGCGGGAGAAGAGACCCAGTACTTC.

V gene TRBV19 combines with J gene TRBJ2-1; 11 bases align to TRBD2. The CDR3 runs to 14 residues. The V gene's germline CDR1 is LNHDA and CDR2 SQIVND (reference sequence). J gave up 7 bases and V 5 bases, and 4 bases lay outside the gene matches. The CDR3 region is CASSSASGRNEQFF. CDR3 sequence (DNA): TGTGCCAGTAGTTCGGCTAGCGGGAGGAATGAGCAGTTCTTC.

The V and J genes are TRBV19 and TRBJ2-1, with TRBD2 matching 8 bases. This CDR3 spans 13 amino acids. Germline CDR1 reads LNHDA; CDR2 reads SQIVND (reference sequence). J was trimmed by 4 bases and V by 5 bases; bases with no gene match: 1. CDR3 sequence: CASSRGGYNEQFF. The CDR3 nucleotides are TGTGCCAGTAGTCGGGGGGGGTACAATGAGCAGTTCTTC.

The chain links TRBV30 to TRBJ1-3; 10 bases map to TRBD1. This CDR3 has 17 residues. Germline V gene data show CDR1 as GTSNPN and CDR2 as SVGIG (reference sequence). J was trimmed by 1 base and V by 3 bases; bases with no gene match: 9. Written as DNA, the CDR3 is TGTGCCTGGAGAGGAGTGGGGACAGGGGATTCTGGAAACACCATATATTTT. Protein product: CAWRGVGTGDSGNTIYF.

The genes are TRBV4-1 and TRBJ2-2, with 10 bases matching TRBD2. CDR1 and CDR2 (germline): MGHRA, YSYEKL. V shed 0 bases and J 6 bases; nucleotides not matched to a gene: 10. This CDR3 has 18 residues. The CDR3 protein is CASSQDWASGRGAGELFF. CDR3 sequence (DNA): TGCGCCAGCAGCCAAGATTGGGCTAGCGGGAGAGGAGCCGGGGAGCTGTTTTTT.